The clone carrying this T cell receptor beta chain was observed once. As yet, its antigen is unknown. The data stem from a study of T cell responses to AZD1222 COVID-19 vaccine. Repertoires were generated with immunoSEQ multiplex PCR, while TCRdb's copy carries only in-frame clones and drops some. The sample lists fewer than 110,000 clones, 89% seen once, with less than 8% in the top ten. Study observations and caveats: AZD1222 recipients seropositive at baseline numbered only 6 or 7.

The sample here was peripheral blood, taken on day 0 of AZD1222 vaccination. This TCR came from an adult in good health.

DNA of the CDR3: TGTGCCAGCAGCGTCTCAAGCTCTGGGGCCAACGTCCTGACTTTC. Translated: CASSVSSSGANVLTF. This chain connects TRBV9 to TRBJ2-6; no firm D call. Germline V lookup: CDR1 SGDLS, CDR2 YYNGEE. This CDR3 is built from 15 residues. V dropped 2 bases and J dropped 0 bases, with 6 bases sitting between them.